This TCR beta chain was captured in a study of PD-1 blockade in classical Hodgkin lymphoma. As for the study in general: The study gave patients nivolumab 3 mg/kg intravenously every 2 weeks.

On this clone itself: The antigen is not known.

Specified time point: cycle 4 day 1 (C4D1), after 6 weeks of nivolumab. Patients all relapsed after autologous stem cell transplantation, and there was variation in brentuximab vedotin exposure. Findings and caveats of the study: Newly diagnosed patients were reported to exhibit reduced baseline TCR diversity relative to healthy donors. By C4D1 there was a significant rise in CD4+ TCR diversity but not in CD8+ TCR diversity. The origin of the repertoire differences remains undefined, with disease activity or prior therapy as possible causes.

Germline CDR1 reads LNHDA; CDR2 reads SQIVND (reference sequence). The ends lost 5 bases at V and 6 bases at J; junction bases unmatched: 7. The CDR3 consists of 14 residues. Libraries were prepared by immunoSEQ multiplex PCR; TCRdb keeps only in-frame clonotypes and omits some of them. The repertoire holds tens of thousands of clones, around 68% seen once, with around 3.6% in the top ten. This sample comprised peripheral blood mononuclear cells (PBMCs), obtained before the fourth cycle of nivolumab. The receptor was derived from a human donor with classical Hodgkin lymphoma. The chain couples TRBV19 to TRBJ1-1, with 9 bases fitting TRBD1. The CDR3 sequence: CASSLGTGIAEAFF. The CDR3 bases are TGTGCCAGTAGTTTAGGGACAGGGATCGCTGAAGCTTTCTTT.